This is a list of T cell receptor beta chains from one sample in a study of T cell responses to AZD1222 COVID-19 vaccine. Data came from immunoSEQ multiplex PCR; TCRdb stores just in-frame clones and leaves some out. Here the sample spans about 88,000 clones, about 89% being singletons. Sequencing was performed on peripheral blood, taken on day 0 of AZD1222 vaccination. The receptors come from an adult in good health. Both conserved end residues are part of each CDR3. The D gene is left open where the match is weak. Some rows mark clone size as missing; the rest say once, few, many or name a class of expanded clone.

len,d_gene,abundance,j_gene,v_gene,CDR3aa,CDR3nt
14,TRBD1,once,TRBJ1-4,TRBV28,CASSLTGTNEKLFF,TGTGCCAGCAGTCTGACAGGGACTAATGAAAAACTGTTTTTT
14,.,.,TRBJ2-3,TRBV7-3,CASSPRRGPDTQYF,TGTGCCAGCAGTCCCCGCCGGGGGCCCGATACGCAGTATTTT
14,.,.,TRBJ1-2,TRBV3-1/TRBV3-2,CASSQEVQGSGYTF,TGTGCCAGCAGCCAAGAAGTTCAGGGCAGTGGCTACACCTTC
15,.,.,TRBJ2-2,TRBV5-4,CASSWGGPGTGELFF,TGTGCCAGCAGCTGGGGGGGGCCGGGGACCGGGGAGCTGTTTTTT
15,TRBD2,.,TRBJ2-3,TRBV4-3,CASSQDRGGADTQYF,TGCGCCAGCAGCCAAGACCGGGGGGGCGCAGATACGCAGTATTTT
19,TRBD1,.,TRBJ2-1,TRBV15,CATSRDSHSTGGAYNEQFF,TGTGCCACCAGCAGAGATTCCCATTCAACAGGGGGAGCTTACAATGAGCAGTTCTTC
14,.,.,TRBJ1-3,TRBV12-5,CASGSPVAGNTIYF,TGTGCTAGTGGTTCCCCTGTCGCTGGAAACACCATATATTTT
15,TRBD2,.,TRBJ2-1,TRBV5-1,CASSLEAGGINEQFF,TGCGCCAGCAGCTTGGAAGCGGGGGGGATCAATGAGCAGTTCTTC
12,.,.,TRBJ2-7,TRBV2,CASRGGSYEQYF,TGTGCCAGCAGGGGGGGCTCCTACGAGCAGTACTTC
14,.,.,TRBJ1-1,TRBV3-1/TRBV3-2,CASSQSTPGTEAFF,TGTGCCAGCAGCCAATCGACCCCCGGGACGGAAGCTTTCTTT
11,.,.,TRBJ1-1,TRBV5-6,CASSRHVEAFF,TGTGCCAGCAGTCGGCACGTTGAAGCTTTCTTT
14,.,.,TRBJ1-2,TRBV27,CASSRRDLGYGYTF,TGTGCCAGCAGCCGCCGGGACTTGGGCTATGGCTACACCTTC
16,.,.,TRBJ1-2,TRBV2,CASSEVYRRTADGYTF,TGTGCCAGCAGTGAAGTCTATCGCAGGACCGCCGACGGCTACACCTTC
14,.,.,TRBJ2-7,TRBV3-1/TRBV3-2,CASSYPGSAYEQYF,TGTGCCAGCAGCTACCCGGGGTCGGCCTACGAGCAGTACTTC
16,TRBD1,.,TRBJ1-4,TRBV3-1/TRBV3-2,CASSGTGGVANEKLFF,TGTGCCAGCAGCGGAACAGGGGGCGTAGCTAATGAAAAACTGTTTTTT
13,.,few,TRBJ2-7,TRBV10-1,CASRGPLLYEQYF,TGCGCCAGCAGGGGTCCTCTTCTCTACGAGCAGTACTTC
16,.,.,TRBJ1-4,TRBV7-8,CASSAWTGVKGEKLFF,TGTGCCAGCAGCGCCTGGACCGGGGTTAAGGGTGAAAAACTGTTTTTT
14,TRBD1,.,TRBJ1-2,TRBV27,CASSFSGQGAGYTF,TGTGCCAGCAGTTTCTCCGGACAGGGGGCTGGCTACACCTTC
14,.,.,TRBJ2-3,TRBV5-1,CASSRGGGTDTQYF,TGCGCCAGCAGTAGGGGAGGTGGCACAGATACGCAGTATTTT
15,.,few,TRBJ1-1,TRBV7-3,CASSRVGRGYTEAFF,TGTGCCAGCAGCCGCGTGGGGCGAGGGTACACTGAAGCTTTCTTT
15,TRBD1,.,TRBJ1-1,TRBV7-6,CASSLRTGANTEAFF,TGTGCCAGCAGCCTTCGGACAGGGGCGAACACTGAAGCTTTCTTT
11,.,.,TRBJ2-2,TRBV2,CAALGAGELFF,TGTGCCGCGCTGGGGGCCGGGGAGCTGTTTTTT
15,.,.,TRBJ2-2,TRBV7-2,CASSLVVGSTGELFF,TGTGCCAGCAGCTTAGTTGTGGGGTCCACCGGGGAGCTGTTTTTT
14,.,.,TRBJ1-3,TRBV5-1,CASSLDGSGNTIYF,TGCGCCAGCAGCTTGGACGGGTCTGGAAACACCATATATTTT
15,TRBD1,.,TRBJ1-5,TRBV9,CASSVAGGRNQPQHF,TGTGCCAGCAGCGTAGCAGGGGGGCGCAATCAGCCCCAGCATTTT
12,.,.,TRBJ1-1,TRBV28,CASTRGNTEAFF,TGTGCCAGTACAAGGGGAAACACTGAAGCTTTCTTT
14,.,.,TRBJ1-1,TRBV15,CATSRSRADTEAFF,TGTGCCACCAGCAGGTCCAGGGCAGACACTGAAGCTTTCTTT
14,TRBD1,.,TRBJ2-7,TRBV2,CASRWGQGYYEQYF,TGTGCCAGTAGATGGGGACAGGGCTACTACGAGCAGTACTTC
16,.,.,TRBJ1-6,TRBV28,CASSLGGGREDSPLHF,TGTGCCAGCAGCCTAGGAGGGGGTCGGGAGGATTCACCCCTCCACTTT
13,TRBD1,.,TRBJ1-4,TRBV5-4,CASSLGGGEKLFF,TGTGCCAGCAGCTTGGGAGGGGGCGAAAAACTGTTTTTT
14,.,.,TRBJ1-4,TRBV5-5,CASSFLSVNEKLFF,TGTGCCAGCAGCTTCCTGTCAGTTAATGAAAAACTGTTTTTT
17,.,.,TRBJ1-2,TRBV21-1,CASSKVGLGELLYGYTF,TGTGCCAGCAGCAAAGTTGGGCTCGGGGAGTTACTCTATGGCTACACCTTC
16,TRBD1,.,TRBJ1-4,TRBV5-1,CASSAGAGTGTEKLFF,TGCGCCAGCAGCGCCGGCGCGGGGACAGGGACAGAAAAACTGTTTTTT
12,.,.,TRBJ1-1,TRBV5-6,CASSLGLWEAFF,TGTGCCAGCAGCTTAGGATTATGGGAAGCTTTCTTT
15,TRBD1,.,TRBJ1-2,TRBV13,CASSKTGTANYGYTF,TGTGCCAGCAGCAAAACGGGGACAGCGAACTATGGCTACACCTTC
14,.,.,TRBJ1-2,TRBV3-1/TRBV3-2,CASSQDSRNYGYTF,TGTGCCAGCAGCCAAGATTCCCGAAACTATGGCTACACCTTC
17,TRBD1,.,TRBJ1-1,TRBV5-1,CASSLLRGGTVNTEAFF,TGCGCCAGCAGCCTGTTGCGAGGCGGGACAGTGAACACTGAAGCTTTCTTT
17,.,.,TRBJ1-2,TRBV5-1,CASSLVSAPLPNYGYTF,TGCGCCAGCAGCTTAGTTTCCGCACCTCTCCCTAACTATGGCTACACCTTC
11,.,.,TRBJ1-1,TRBV12-3/TRBV12-4,CASSSGWEAFF,TGTGCCAGCAGTTCTGGGTGGGAAGCTTTCTTT
15,.,once,TRBJ1-3,TRBV6-5,CASSYSDSSGNTIYF,TGTGCCAGCAGTTACTCGGACAGCTCTGGAAACACCATATATTTT
13,.,.,TRBJ1-1,TRBV10-3,CAISSWGWAEAFF,TGTGCCATCAGTAGCTGGGGTTGGGCTGAAGCTTTCTTT
14,.,.,TRBJ2-7,TRBV3-1/TRBV3-2,CASSQDLSSYEQYF,TGTGCCAGCAGCCAAGACCTCAGTTCCTACGAGCAGTACTTC
19,.,.,TRBJ2-1,TRBV18,CASSPPIIDGGTGNNEQFF,TGTGCCAGCTCACCACCTATTATCGATGGGGGGACCGGGAACAATGAGCAGTTCTTC
16,.,once,TRBJ2-5,TRBV3-1/TRBV3-2,CASSPTGGPLQETQYF,TGTGCCAGCAGCCCTACCGGGGGCCCCTTACAAGAGACCCAGTACTTC
12,.,.,TRBJ1-2,TRBV6-5,CATGTENYGYTF,TGTGCCACCGGGACTGAGAACTATGGCTACACCTTC
13,.,.,TRBJ2-2,TRBV5-1,CASSLRTAGELFF,TGCGCCAGCAGCTTGAGGACAGCCGGGGAGCTGTTTTTT
13,.,.,TRBJ1-3,TRBV6-1,CASSDTMGPTIYF,TGTGCCAGCAGTGACACGATGGGCCCCACCATATATTTT
14,TRBD2,.,TRBJ2-5,TRBV4-2,CASSPSGGSETQYF,TGTGCCAGCAGCCCTAGCGGGGGGAGTGAGACCCAGTACTTC
14,.,.,TRBJ2-7,TRBV7-2,CASSEGPYSYEQYF,TGTGCCAGCAGCGAGGGACCGTATTCCTACGAGCAGTACTTC
13,.,once,TRBJ1-2,TRBV20-1,CSASGRVDYGYTF,TGCAGTGCTAGTGGCAGGGTTGACTATGGCTACACCTTC